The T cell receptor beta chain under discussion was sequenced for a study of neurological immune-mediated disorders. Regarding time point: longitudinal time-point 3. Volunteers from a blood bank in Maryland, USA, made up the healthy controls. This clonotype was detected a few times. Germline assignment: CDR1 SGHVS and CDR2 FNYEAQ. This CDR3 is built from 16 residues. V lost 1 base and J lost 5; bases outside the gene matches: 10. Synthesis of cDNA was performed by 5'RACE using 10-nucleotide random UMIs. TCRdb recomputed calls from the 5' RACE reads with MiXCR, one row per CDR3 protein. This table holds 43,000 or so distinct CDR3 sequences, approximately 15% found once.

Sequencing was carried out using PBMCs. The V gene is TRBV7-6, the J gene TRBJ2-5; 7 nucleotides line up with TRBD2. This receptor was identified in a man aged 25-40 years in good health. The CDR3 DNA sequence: TGTGCCAGCAGCTTAGTGGGCGTGGCGGGAGCGGAGACCCAGTACTTC. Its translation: CASSLVGVAGAETQYF.